This entry lists 28 T cell receptor beta chains sequenced from one sample in a study of blood T cell repertoires in COVID-19. Profiled with immunoSEQ multiplex PCR; TCRdb holds only in-frame clones, not every one. The sample carries about 98,000 clones, approximately 80% recorded once. The sequencing input was peripheral blood. These receptors were collected from a human donor in a cohort sampled during active COVID-19.

This chain uses TRBV5-4 with TRBJ1-1; D may be TRBD1 (6 bases). The length of the CDR3 is 15 residues. In germline, CDR1 is SGHNT, CDR2 YYREEE (reference sequence). V was cut by 4 bases and J by 4 bases, with 17 bases left in between. CDR3 region: CASSPGGGRSTEAFF. CDR3 coding DNA: TGTGCCAGCAGCCCCGGGGGGGGGCGGAGCACTGAAGCTTTCTTT.

The chain uses TRBV2 and TRBJ1-1; no clear D. The CDR3 contains 14 residues. Germline V gives CDR1 SNHLY, CDR2 FYNNEI. Trimming took off 4 bases at V and 0 bases at J, with 9 bases between the two ends. The CDR3 here is CASSVRRLNTEAFF. The CDR3, as DNA: TGTGCCAGCAGTGTCCGGCGGCTGAACACTGAAGCTTTCTTT.

The V and J genes are TRBV7-9 and TRBJ1-3, with no clear D. The germline V and J ends were trimmed by 4 bases and 1 base, with 8 bases remaining between them. The CDR3 spans 14 residues. The germline CDR1 and CDR2 sequences are SEHNR and FQNEAQ (reference sequence). Written as DNA, the CDR3 is TGTGCCAGCAGCTCCCGGGTATCTGGAAACACCATATATTTT. Protein product: CASSSRVSGNTIYF.

This clone was counted a single time. V usage is TRBV7-3 and J usage is TRBJ2-1, with D possibly matching TRBD1 (5 bases). The CDR3 extends over 14 amino acids. The V and J ends lost 2 bases and 5 bases respectively, with 10 bases between them. Germline-derived CDR1 and CDR2 are SGHTA and FQGTGA. For the CDR3, the DNA is TGTGCCAGCAGCTTAGCAGGGATGAACAATGAGCAGTTCTTC. Translating gives CASSLAGMNNEQFF.

The rearrangement uses TRBV6-5 and TRBJ1-2; D is unclear. Per the germline V gene, CDR1 is MNHEY and CDR2 is SVGAGI. The CDR3 is 14 residues long. Trimming stripped 5 bases from V and 0 bases from J, with 10 bases between. In nucleotides, the CDR3 is TGTGCCAGCAGTCCCTCCCAGTCTAACTATGGCTACACCTTC. It translates to CASSPSQSNYGYTF.

The chain links TRBV18 to TRBJ1-3; the match to TRBD1 covers 9 bases. Unmatched junction bases numbered 6, after V lost 5 bases and J lost 1 base. The CDR3 sequence is 16 residues long. CDR1 is KGHSH, CDR2 LQKENI, per germline. CDR3 in amino acids: CASSSSGTGSGNTIYF. Written as DNA, the CDR3 is TGTGCCAGCTCATCCTCGGGGACAGGGTCTGGAAACACCATATATTTT.

The rearrangement joins TRBV10-3 to TRBJ2-1; possible D gene TRBD2, 7 bases. V was trimmed by 11 bases and J by 6 bases, leaving 14 bases between them. This CDR3 spans 12 amino acids. Germline CDR1 ENHRY, CDR2 SYGVKD. The CDR3 DNA reads as TGTGCCTCCGGGGGGCCAAGCAATGAGCAGTTCTTC. Residues: CASGGPSNEQFF.

This sequence joins TRBV2 and TRBJ2-5, with D unclear. V lost 4 bases and J lost 1, with 7 bases in between. The CDR3 contains 13 residues. CDR1 SNHLY and CDR2 FYNNEI come from the germline V gene. In DNA, the CDR3 is TGTGCCAGCAGTGTGTACTCCCAAGAGACCCAGTACTTC. Its translation: CASSVYSQETQYF.

The V and J genes are TRBV19 and TRBJ1-1, with a possible D match to TRBD1 (6 bases). V was clipped by 4 bases and J by 1 base, with 10 bases between them. Germline loops: CDR1 LNHDA, CDR2 SQIVND (reference sequence). There are 14 residues in the CDR3. The CDR3 sequence: CASSTGGRNTEAFF. For the CDR3, the DNA is TGTGCCAGTAGTACCGGGGGGCGGAACACTGAAGCTTTCTTT.

This clone was observed many times. The chain couples TRBV2 to TRBJ1-4; 9 positions agree with TRBD1. The CDR3 runs to 17 residues. Germline CDR1 is SNHLY and CDR2 is FYNNEI. The ends lost 8 bases at V and 7 bases at J; junction bases unmatched: 17. CDR3 region: CASSPWLQGAGSEKLFF. The CDR3 DNA reads as TGTGCCAGCTCCCCCTGGCTACAGGGGGCTGGGAGTGAAAAACTGTTTTTT.

V gene TRBV28 combines with J gene TRBJ1-3; TRBD1 matches at 11 bases. Germline-derived CDR1 and CDR2 are MDHEN and SYDVKM. The CDR3 is 15 amino acids. Unmatched junction bases numbered 7, after V lost 4 bases and J lost 8 bases. The CDR3 sequence is CASSSVGQGADTIYF. CDR3 in DNA: TGTGCCAGCAGTTCGGTTGGACAGGGGGCAGACACCATATATTTT.

The V gene is TRBV15, the J gene TRBJ1-4; 7 bases are shared with TRBD1. The length of the CDR3 is 15 residues. J gave up 2 bases and V 3 bases, and 3 bases lay outside the gene matches. Germline CDR1 reads LNHNV; CDR2 reads YYDKDF (reference sequence). The DNA of the CDR3 is TGTGCCACCAGCAGGCAGGGGGGTACTAATGAAAAACTGTTTTTT. Encoded protein: CATSRQGGTNEKLFF. Looking up the rest from reference TRBV15 and TRBJ1-4 gives the full variable domain: DAMVIQNPRYQVTQFGKPVTLSCSQTLNHNVMYWYQQKSSQAPKLLFHYYDKDFNNEADTPDNFQSRRPNTSFCFLDIRSPGLGDTAMYLCATSRQGGTNEKLFFGSGTQLSVL.

The rearrangement uses TRBV5-1 and TRBJ2-7; D is ambiguous. V was trimmed by 4 bases and J by 3 bases, leaving 14 bases between them. Germline-derived CDR1 and CDR2 are SGHRS and YFSETQ. The CDR3 totals 14 residues. The CDR3 nucleotides read TGCGCCAGCAGCCCGGATAACAGCCTCTACGAGCAGTACTTC. Protein: CASSPDNSLYEQYF.

This clone was detected only once. The chain couples TRBV5-8 to TRBJ2-1; TRBD2 agrees at 8 bases. Losses at the gene ends were 4 bases for V and 6 bases for J; bases not matched to a gene: 9. This CDR3 is 15 amino acids long. CDR1 and CDR2 from the germline V gene are SGHTS and YDEGEE. CDR3 region: CASSPVAGTINEQFF. For the CDR3, the DNA is TGTGCCAGCAGCCCGGTAGCGGGGACGATCAATGAGCAGTTCTTC.

The chain recombines TRBV12-1 with TRBJ1-5; the table gives TRBD1 as D, unverified against the DNA. TRBV12-1 is classified as a pseudogene. This CDR3 is built from 15 residues. CDR3 protein: CASSPDRELDQPQHF. Written as DNA, the CDR3 is TGTGCCAGCAGCCCGGACAGGGAGTTGGATCAGCCCCAGCATTTT.

This chain links TRBV9 with TRBJ2-5, with a tentative D call TRBD1 (6 bases). The CDR3 has 15 residues. In germline, CDR1 is SGDLS, CDR2 YYNGEE. The germline V and J ends were trimmed by 3 bases and 3 bases, with 15 bases remaining between them. The CDR3, as DNA: TGTGCCAGCAGCGCTGATCCGGGACAAAAAGAGACCCAGTACTTC. This encodes CASSADPGQKETQYF.

V is TRBV4-3 and J is TRBJ1-1, with no clear D. This CDR3 is built from 15 residues. V lost 4 bases to trimming and J lost 0 bases, with 12 bases between them. Per germline, CDR1 LGHNA and CDR2 YSLEER. The CDR3 protein is CASSPERGMNTEAFF. The CDR3 nucleotides are TGCGCCAGCAGCCCCGAGAGAGGCATGAACACTGAAGCTTTCTTT.

V and J are TRBV7-9 and TRBJ2-2, with unresolved D. With 5 bases removed from V and 7 bases from J, the gap between germline ends came to 14 bases. The CDR3 contains 14 residues. In germline, CDR1 is SEHNR, CDR2 FQNEAQ (reference sequence). CDR3 loop: CASSRRSFGGELFF. DNA for the CDR3: TGTGCCAGCAGCCGCAGGTCATTTGGCGGGGAGCTGTTTTTT.

This chain connects TRBV29-1 to TRBJ2-3; perhaps TRBD2 as D (6 bases). Germline CDR1 and CDR2: SQVTM and ANQGSEA. The CDR3 contains 13 residues. Trimming cost V 5 bases and J 2 bases, with 11 bases left between them. The chain's CDR3 is CSVRAGTTDTQYF. The CDR3 bases are TGCAGCGTTCGGGCGGGGACCACAGATACGCAGTATTTT.

This clone was seen a few times. The chain links TRBV11-3 to TRBJ2-7; no reliable D call. The V end was cut by 0 bases, the J end by 2 bases, with 5 bases between. The CDR3 sequence is 13 residues long. The germline gives CDR1 SGHNT, CDR2 YENEEA. CDR3 sequence: CASSLEQAYEQYF. The CDR3 nucleotides are TGTGCCAGCAGCTTAGAACAAGCCTACGAGCAGTACTTC.

The count of this clone is one. The genes are TRBV27 and TRBJ2-7, with TRBD2 matching over 9 bases. CDR3 length: 14 amino acids. The V gene's germline CDR1 is MNHEY and CDR2 SMNVEV (reference sequence). V shed 2 bases and J 6 bases; nucleotides not matched to a gene: 5. The CDR3 here is CASSLRAGGGEQYF. CDR3 nucleotide sequence: TGTGCCAGCAGTTTAAGAGCGGGGGGCGGCGAGCAGTACTTC.

The rearrangement links TRBV10-2 to TRBJ2-1; 12 bases map to TRBD2. The CDR3 loop spans 15 amino acids. In germline, CDR1 is WSHSY, CDR2 SAAADI. V was pared by 2 bases and J by 9 bases, with 5 bases of the junction left unmatched. The CDR3: CASSERLAGGSEQFF. The CDR3 nucleotides read TGCGCCAGCAGTGAGCGGCTAGCGGGGGGGTCTGAGCAGTTCTTC.

The J gene is TRBJ1-1, the V gene TRBV4-1; D is perhaps TRBD1 (6 bases). The CDR3 consists of 13 residues. V lost 3 bases, J lost 5 bases, and 10 bases lay in between. The germline V gene has CDR1 MGHRA and CDR2 YSYEKL. The CDR3 region is CASSHPRGTEAFF. CDR3 sequence (DNA): TGCGCCAGCAGCCACCCCAGGGGAACTGAAGCTTTCTTT.

V is TRBV5-5 and J is TRBJ1-5, with D possibly matching TRBD1 (5 bases). The V end lost 4 bases, the J end lost 2 bases, and 13 bases lay between the germline ends. This CDR3 comprises 15 residues. Per the germline V gene, CDR1 is SGHKS and CDR2 is YYEKEE (reference sequence). The chain's CDR3 is CASSLTDSRNQPQHF. The CDR3 DNA reads TGTGCCAGCAGCCTGACCGACAGCCGCAATCAGCCCCAGCATTTT.

The rearrangement uses TRBV11-1 and TRBJ2-5, with 8 bases that match TRBD1. In germline, CDR1 is SGHAT, CDR2 FQDESV (reference sequence). This CDR3 spans 14 amino acids. With 4 bases clipped from V and 1 base from J, the junction kept 2 bases outside the gene matches. Here the CDR3 reads CASSSDRVQETQYF. The DNA for the CDR3 is TGTGCCAGCAGCTCGGACAGGGTCCAAGAGACCCAGTACTTC.

V is TRBV6-1 and J is TRBJ1-1; 7 positions agree with TRBD1. The V segment lost 2 bases and the J segment 3 bases; nucleotides outside the gene matches: 6. This CDR3 has 15 amino acids. Germline V lookup: CDR1 MNHNS, CDR2 SASEGT. The CDR3 nucleotides read TGTGCCAGCAGTGAATTGGGTACAGGGGACACTGAAGCTTTCTTT. Translating gives CASSELGTGDTEAFF.

The chain links TRBV6-2 or TRBV6-3 to TRBJ1-5, with D maybe TRBD1 (5 bases). Germline-derived CDR1 and CDR2 are MNHEY and SVGEGT. Trimming took off 2 bases at V and 7 bases at J, with 9 bases between the two ends. The CDR3 length is 13 residues. The CDR3: CASSYDRLQPQHF. CDR3 DNA: TGTGCCAGCAGTTACGACAGACTGCAGCCCCAGCATTTT.

This clone was detected once. This chain uses TRBV7-2 with TRBJ2-1, with 10 bases aligning to TRBD2. CDR1 is SGHTA, CDR2 FQGNSA, per germline. The CDR3 contains 12 residues. V dropped 3 bases and J dropped 15; count of bases not matched to a gene: 5. DNA of the CDR3: TGTGCCAGCAGCTTTCTGGGACTAGCGTTGTTCTTC. Its protein product is CASSFLGLALFF.